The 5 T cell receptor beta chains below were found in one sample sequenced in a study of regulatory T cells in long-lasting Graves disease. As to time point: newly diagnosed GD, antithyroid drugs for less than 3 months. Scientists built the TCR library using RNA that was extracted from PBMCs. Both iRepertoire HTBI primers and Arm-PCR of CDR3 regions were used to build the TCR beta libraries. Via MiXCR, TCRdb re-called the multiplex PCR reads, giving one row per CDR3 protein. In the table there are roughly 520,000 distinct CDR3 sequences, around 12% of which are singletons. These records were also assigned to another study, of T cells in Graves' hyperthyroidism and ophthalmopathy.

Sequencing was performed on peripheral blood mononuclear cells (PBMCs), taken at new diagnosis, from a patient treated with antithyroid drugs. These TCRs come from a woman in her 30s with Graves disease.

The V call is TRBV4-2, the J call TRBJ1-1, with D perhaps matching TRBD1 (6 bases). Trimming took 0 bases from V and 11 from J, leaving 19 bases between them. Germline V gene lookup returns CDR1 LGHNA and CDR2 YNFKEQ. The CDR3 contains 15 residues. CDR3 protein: CASSQEDSRGVKAFF. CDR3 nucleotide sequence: TGTGCCAGCAGCCAAGAGGACAGTCGCGGCGTGAAGGCTTTCTTT.

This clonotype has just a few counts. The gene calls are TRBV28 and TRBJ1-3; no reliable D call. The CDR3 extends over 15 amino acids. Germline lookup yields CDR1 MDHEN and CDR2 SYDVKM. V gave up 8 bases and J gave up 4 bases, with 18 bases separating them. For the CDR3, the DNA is TGTGCCAGCGGCTCCGCAGGAACGGGAGGAAACACCATATATTTT. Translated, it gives CASGSAGTGGNTIYF.

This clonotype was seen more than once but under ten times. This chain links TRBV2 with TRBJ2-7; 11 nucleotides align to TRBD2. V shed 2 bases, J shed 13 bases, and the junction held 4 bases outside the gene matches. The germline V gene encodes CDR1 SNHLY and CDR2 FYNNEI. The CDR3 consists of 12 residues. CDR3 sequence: CASSEPGLAAYF. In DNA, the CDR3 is TGTGCCAGCAGTGAACCGGGACTAGCGGCCTACTTC. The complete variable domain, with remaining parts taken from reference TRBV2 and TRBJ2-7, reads EPEVTQTPSHQVTQMGQEVILRCVPISNHLYFYWYRQILGQKVEFLVSFYNNEISEKSEIFDDQFSVERPDGSNFTLKIRSTKLEDSAMYFCASSEPGLAAYFGPGTRLTVT.

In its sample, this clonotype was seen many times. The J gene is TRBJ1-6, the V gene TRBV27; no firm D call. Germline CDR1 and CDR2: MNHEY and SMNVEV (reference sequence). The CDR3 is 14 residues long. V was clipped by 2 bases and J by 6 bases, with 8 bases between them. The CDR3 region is CASSLRDSNSPLHF. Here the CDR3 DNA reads TGTGCCAGCAGTTTACGGGATTCTAATTCACCCCTCCACTTT.

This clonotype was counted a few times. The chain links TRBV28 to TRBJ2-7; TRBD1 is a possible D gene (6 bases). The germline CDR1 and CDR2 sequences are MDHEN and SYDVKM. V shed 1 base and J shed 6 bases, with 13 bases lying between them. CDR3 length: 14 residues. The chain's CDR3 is CASSLLGGPGEQYF. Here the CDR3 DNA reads TGTGCCAGCAGTTTATTAGGGGGTCCTGGCGAGCAGTACTTC.